Presented here are 10 T cell receptor beta chains from one specimen sequenced in a study of cytomegalovirus exposure and HLA in healthy donors. PCR employed 60 Vbeta and 13 Jbeta primers. Sequenced by immunoSEQ multiplex PCR; TCRdb stores in-frame clones only, minus some. The data show 140,000 or so clones, with less than 9.5% seen just once and 1.8% held by the top ten. Sequenced: PBMCs. These receptor sequences come from a male donor in good health and CMV-seronegative.

The V and J genes are TRBV27 and TRBJ2-7; 10 positions agree with TRBD2. This CDR3 spans 16 amino acids. V lost 6 bases and J lost 0; bases outside the gene matches: 8. From germline, CDR1 is MNHEY and CDR2 SMNVEV (reference sequence). The CDR3 sequence: CASSFGAGGISYEQYF. The CDR3 nucleotides read TGTGCCAGCAGCTTCGGAGCGGGGGGGATCTCCTACGAGCAGTACTTC.

The rearrangement joins TRBV30 to TRBJ1-5, with D perhaps TRBD1 (5 bases). Germline lookup yields CDR1 GTSNPN and CDR2 SVGIG (reference sequence). The CDR3 consists of 13 residues. V was pared by 8 bases and J by 5 bases, with 16 bases between. This CDR3 is CASQAGGDQPQHF. The CDR3 DNA reads as TGTGCCAGCCAGGCGGGGGGGGATCAGCCCCAGCATTTT.

Only a few counts were recorded for this clone. J is TRBJ2-7 and V is TRBV10-1, with D perhaps matching TRBD2 (6 bases). V lost 4 bases and J 4 bases, leaving 23 bases between the germline ends. The CDR3 loop spans 17 amino acids. Germline CDR1 reads WNHNN; CDR2 reads SYGVQD (reference sequence). In DNA form, the CDR3 reads TGCGCCAGCAGTGTCCCCCCTCTAGCGAGAACAGATTACGAGCAGTACTTC. This sequence encodes CASSVPPLARTDYEQYF.

V is TRBV5-1 and J is TRBJ1-5; D unresolved. The CDR3 runs 13 residues. V lost 0 bases to trimming and J lost 4 bases, with 5 bases between them. Per germline, CDR1 SGHRS and CDR2 YFSETQ. The CDR3 DNA follows: TGCGCCAGCAGCTTGGCCGGGAATCAGCCCCAGCATTTT. Amino acid sequence: CASSLAGNQPQHF.

The gene calls are TRBV2 and TRBJ1-1, with unresolved D. Germline V gene sequence: CDR1 SNHLY, CDR2 FYNNEI. V was clipped by 2 bases and J by 1 base, with 8 bases between them. The CDR3 spans 14 residues. In DNA form, the CDR3 reads TGTGCCAGCAGTGAATTGGGAGCGAACACTGAAGCTTTCTTT. As protein: CASSELGANTEAFF.

V and J are TRBV29-1 and TRBJ2-5, with TRBD2 matching over 7 bases. With the DNA end fitting TRBJ2-7 better, the J assignment may be wrong. Germline CDR1 and CDR2: SQVTM and ANQGSEA. The CDR3 totals 15 residues. This CDR3 reads CSVERPAGESYEQYF. The CDR3 DNA sequence: TGCAGCGTTGAACGTCCGGCGGGGGAGTCCTACGAGCAGTACTTC.

V is TRBV4-3 and J is TRBJ2-7; no clear D. V was pared by 2 bases and J by 6 bases, with 8 bases between. CDR1 and CDR2 from the germline V gene are LGHNA and YSLEER. The length of the CDR3 is 12 residues. This CDR3 reads CASSQSPGEQYF. The CDR3 bases are TGCGCCAGCAGCCAATCCCCGGGCGAGCAGTACTTC.

This clone was seen a handful of times. The V gene is TRBV7-9, the J gene TRBJ2-2; a weak D match, TRBD2 (7 bases). V lost 2 bases and J lost 5, with 12 bases in between. The CDR3 sequence is 15 residues long. Germline assignment: CDR1 SEHNR and CDR2 FQNEAQ (reference sequence). Here the CDR3 reads CASSLKGGTTGELFF. The CDR3 DNA is TGTGCCAGCAGCTTAAAGGGGGGGACTACCGGGGAGCTGTTTTTT.

The chain uses TRBV7-9 and TRBJ1-2, with D hard to call. Germline values: CDR1 SEHNR, CDR2 FQNEAQ (reference sequence). The CDR3 spans 15 residues. Trimming stripped 0 bases from V and 2 bases from J, with 10 bases between. CDR3 DNA: TGTGCCAGCAGCTTAGCGCCCGACTCAAACTATGGCTACACCTTC. Translated: CASSLAPDSNYGYTF.

The chain carries TRBV7-9 and TRBJ1-1; 9 nucleotides agree with TRBD1. Germline V gene lookup returns CDR1 SEHNR and CDR2 FQNEAQ (reference sequence). Trimming at V came to 5 bases and at J to 0 bases, leaving 7 bases not matched to a gene. The CDR3 sequence is 16 residues long. The CDR3 loop is CASSAGDRAMNTEAFF. The CDR3 DNA is TGTGCCAGCAGCGCCGGGGACAGGGCGATGAACACTGAAGCTTTCTTT.